Following are 19 T cell receptor beta chains from one sample sequenced in a study of identical twins. TCRdb fed the 5' RACE reads into MiXCR, producing one record per CDR3 protein. Of fewer than 250,000 distinct CDR3 sequences detected, roughly 7.5% appear once; the ten largest clones hold less than 2%. Separately, the same data were catalogued under a study of yellow fever vaccine responses in identical twins.

The sequencing sample was made of memory (CD45RO+) T cells sorted from blood. Receptor source: a young woman in good health.

This chain links TRBV11-2 with TRBJ2-7; a weak D match, TRBD1 (6 bases). V dropped 0 bases and J dropped 9 bases, with 12 bases sitting between them. Germline assignment: CDR1 SGHAT and CDR2 FQNNGV. This CDR3 has 13 residues. The CDR3 region is CASSLEQGFGQYF. The CDR3 nucleotides read TGTGCCAGCAGCTTAGAACAGGGTTTTGGGCAGTACTTC.

This clonotype was seen at least ten times. This sequence joins TRBV7-6 and TRBJ2-5, with D unclear. Germline values: CDR1 SGHVS, CDR2 FNYEAQ. Trimming stripped 1 base from V and 2 bases from J, with 11 bases between. The CDR3 is 15 residues long. The CDR3 loop is CASSLGLPVQETQYF. Written as DNA, the CDR3 is TGTGCCAGCAGCTTAGGTTTGCCGGTACAAGAGACCCAGTACTTC.

J is TRBJ2-2 and V is TRBV5-5; TRBD1 matches at 7 bases. Germline CDR1 reads SGHKS; CDR2 reads YYEKEE (reference sequence). The CDR3 contains 12 residues. The ends lost 7 bases at V and 10 bases at J; junction bases unmatched: 7. CDR3 loop: CASDAGTEELFF. The CDR3 bases are TGTGCCAGCGACGCCGGGACAGAGGAGCTGTTTTTT.

In this sample, this clonotype turned up a few times. The gene calls are TRBV28 and TRBJ2-7; D uncertain. The CDR3 length is 13 residues. Between the trimmed V and J ends, which lost 8 bases and 10 bases, there was a span of 21 bases. The germline gives CDR1 MDHEN, CDR2 SYDVKM. CDR3 amino acids: CASSEGRPPGQYF. DNA for the CDR3: TGTGCCAGCTCCGAAGGCAGGCCCCCTGGTCAGTACTTC.

This clonotype was seen many times. This chain joins TRBV7-3 and TRBJ1-4; D is perhaps TRBD1 (5 bases). Trimming removed 2 bases from V and 3 bases from J, with 10 bases in between. This CDR3 region has 15 residues. The germline gives CDR1 SGHTA, CDR2 FQGTGA. The CDR3 reads CASSLLGAPNEKLFF. CDR3 nucleotides: TGTGCCAGCAGCTTACTCGGGGCGCCTAATGAAAAACTGTTTTTT.

The chain uses TRBV7-9 and TRBJ2-5, with 10 bases lining up with TRBD1. With 3 bases clipped from V and 5 bases from J, the junction kept 6 bases outside the gene matches. The CDR3 extends over 15 amino acids. Germline CDR1 and CDR2: SEHNR and FQNEAQ (reference sequence). CDR3 sequence (DNA): TGTGCCAGCAGCTTCGACAGGGGGCGAACCGAGACCCAGTACTTC. Translated, it gives CASSFDRGRTETQYF. The full variable domain, in which reference TRBV7-9 and TRBJ2-5 provide the parts outside the CDR3, is DTGVSQNPRHKITKRGQNVTFRCDPISEHNRLYWYRQTLGQGPEFLTYFQNEAQLEKSRLLSDRFSAERPKGSFSTLEIQRTEQGDSAMYLCASSFDRGRTETQYFGPGTRLLVL.

The V call is TRBV20-1, the J call TRBJ1-2; 8 positions agree with TRBD1. The junction had 15 bases not matched to a gene; V was cut back by 6 bases and J by 6 bases. The CDR3 loop spans 15 amino acids. CDR1 is DFQATT and CDR2 is SNEGSKA in the germline V gene (reference sequence). The CDR3 DNA follows: TGCAGTGCCGGATCAGGGGGCGCGGGGTACAATGGCTACACCTTC. Translating gives CSAGSGGAGYNGYTF.

V and J are TRBV11-2 and TRBJ2-7; the match to TRBD1 covers 7 bases. The junction had 1 base not matched to a gene; V was cut back by 3 bases and J by 2 bases. The CDR3 extends over 13 amino acids. Looked up from germline, CDR1 is SGHAT and CDR2 is FQNNGV. CDR3 in amino acids: CASSFRGTYEQYF. CDR3 nucleotides: TGTGCCAGCAGCTTCAGGGGGACCTACGAGCAGTACTTC.

V usage is TRBV12-3 or TRBV12-4 and J usage is TRBJ1-1; 8 positions match TRBD1. CDR3 length equals 14 residues. V lost 6 bases to trimming and J lost 6 bases; unmatched junction nucleotides: 9. The CDR3 nucleotides read TGTGCCAGCAGCCTCTTCGGACAGGGCGCTGAAGCTTTCTTT. It encodes CASSLFGQGAEAFF.

The sample holds many counts of this clonotype. The chain is built from TRBV7-2 and TRBJ2-3; 13 nucleotides agree with TRBD2. The germline gives CDR1 SGHTA, CDR2 FQGNSA. This CDR3 has 16 amino acids. Trimming took 3 bases from V and 5 from J; bases not matched to a gene: 5. The CDR3 region is CASSFTSGGAGDTQYF. DNA of the CDR3: TGTGCCAGCAGCTTCACTAGCGGGGGGGCGGGAGATACGCAGTATTTT.

This clonotype was observed at least ten times. The chain uses TRBV14 and TRBJ2-3; D might be TRBD1 (6 bases). Germline CDR1 is SGHDN and CDR2 is FVKESK. V was cut by 1 base and J by 5 bases, with 10 bases left in between. The CDR3 totals 14 residues. CDR3 DNA sequence: TGTGCCAGCAGCCAAGTAGGGGGAAGAGATACGCAGTATTTT. Amino acid sequence: CASSQVGGRDTQYF. The variable domain in full, completed from reference TRBV14 and TRBJ2-3, reads EAGVTQFPSHSVIEKGQTVTLRCDPISGHDNLYWYRRVMGKEIKFLLHFVKESKQDESGMPNNRFLAERTGGTYSTLKVQPAELEDSGVYFCASSQVGGRDTQYFGPGTRLTVL.

This clonotype appeared many times. The chain is built from TRBV29-1 and TRBJ1-5, with D tentatively TRBD1 (5 bases). CDR3 length equals 12 residues. Germline CDR1 is SQVTM and CDR2 is ANQGSEA. V was trimmed by 5 bases and J by 6 bases, leaving 11 bases between them. The CDR3 DNA reads TGCAGCGTTCGGGAGGGGAGTCAGCCCCAGCATTTT. Translated, it gives CSVREGSQPQHF. The entire variable domain, with the rest obtained from reference TRBV29-1 and TRBJ1-5, is as follows: SAVISQKPSRDICQRGTSLTIQCQVDSQVTMMFWYRQQPGQSLTLIATANQGSEATYESGFVIDKFPISRPNLTFSTLTVSNMSPEDSSIYLCSVREGSQPQHFGDGTRLSIL.

The chain employs TRBV19 and TRBJ1-2, with D possibly being TRBD1 (6 bases). Germline-derived CDR1 and CDR2 are LNHDA and SQIVND (reference sequence). The CDR3 spans 12 residues. Trimming stripped 7 bases from V and 4 bases from J, with 10 bases between. Here the CDR3 DNA reads TGTGCCAGTACCGAGGGGGGCTATGGCTACACCTTC. This encodes CASTEGGYGYTF.

This clonotype was counted at least ten times. V gene TRBV12-3 or TRBV12-4 combines with J gene TRBJ2-3; tentative D call: TRBD2 (6 bases). V lost 3 bases to trimming and J lost 0 bases, with 10 bases between them. The CDR3 runs 15 residues. CDR3 nucleotides: TGTGCCAGCAGTTTTGGGGACTCCAGCACAGATACGCAGTATTTT. This sequence encodes CASSFGDSSTDTQYF.

This clonotype showed up many times. V usage is TRBV6-2 or TRBV6-3 and J usage is TRBJ2-3; D is undetermined. Trimming left V 5 bases short and J 6 bases short, with 12 bases between. CDR1 is MNHEY and CDR2 is SVGEGT in the germline V gene. This CDR3 has 13 residues. The chain's CDR3 is CASSPGETDTQYF. The CDR3 DNA sequence: TGTGCCAGCAGTCCCGGAGAAACGGATACGCAGTATTTT.

This clonotype was recorded many times. The rearrangement links TRBV9 to TRBJ1-6; D remains unclear. V shed 4 bases and J shed 4 bases, with 15 bases lying between them. There are 16 residues in the CDR3. CDR1 is SGDLS and CDR2 is YYNGEE in the germline V gene. Here the CDR3 reads CASSPSPGTYNSPLHF. CDR3 sequence (DNA): TGTGCCAGCAGCCCCTCCCCCGGCACTTATAATTCACCCCTCCACTTT.

Only a few counts were recorded for this clonotype. The chain is built from TRBV7-3 and TRBJ2-5; 9 bases map to TRBD1. Per germline, CDR1 SGHTA and CDR2 FQGTGA. The junction had 15 bases not matched to a gene; V was cut back by 0 bases and J by 1 base. CDR3 length: 20 residues. The CDR3 bases are TGTGCCAGCAGCTTAACCTCGGACAGGGGCACAGGGGTGGGCCAAGAGACCCAGTACTTC. Amino acids: CASSLTSDRGTGVGQETQYF.

This chain connects TRBV7-3 to TRBJ2-2; D is uncertain. Germline CDR1 and CDR2: SGHTA and FQGTGA. The CDR3 sequence is 13 residues long. The V gene lost 5 bases and the J gene lost 4 bases, with 8 bases spanning the gap. The CDR3 here is CASSLRLTGELFF. In DNA, the CDR3 is TGTGCCAGCAGCCTCCGCCTCACCGGGGAGCTGTTTTTT.

The rearrangement links TRBV6-5 to TRBJ2-3; 10 bases are shared with TRBD2. CDR1 and CDR2 from the germline V gene are MNHEY and SVGAGI. The CDR3 consists of 16 residues. With 2 bases clipped from V and 6 bases from J, the junction kept 8 bases outside the gene matches. CDR3 bases: TGTGCCAGCAGTTACATTCTAGCGGGAGTCGGTGATACGCAGTATTTT. It codes for CASSYILAGVGDTQYF.